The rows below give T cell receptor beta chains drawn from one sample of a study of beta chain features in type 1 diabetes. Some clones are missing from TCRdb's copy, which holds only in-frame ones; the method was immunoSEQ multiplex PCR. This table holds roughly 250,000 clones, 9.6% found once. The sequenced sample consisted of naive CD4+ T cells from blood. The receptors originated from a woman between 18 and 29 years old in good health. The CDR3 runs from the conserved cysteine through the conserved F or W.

CDR3 protein: CASRSGGLQETQYF
J gene: TRBJ2-5
V gene: TRBV5-4

CDR3 protein: CASSSYRGGNTEAFF
J gene: TRBJ1-1
V gene: TRBV5-4

CDR3 protein: CASSLSGQGARQPQHF
J gene: TRBJ1-5
V gene: TRBV28

CDR3 protein: CASSLDKQYF
J gene: TRBJ2-7
V gene: TRBV2

CDR3 protein: CASTAVKAAYNEQFF
J gene: TRBJ2-1
V gene: TRBV5-1

CDR3 protein: CASSLGQYEQYF
J gene: TRBJ2-7
V gene: TRBV5-1

CDR3 protein: CAISDWDRGTYEQYF
J gene: TRBJ2-7
V gene: TRBV10-3

CDR3 protein: CASSDPGSVAEAFF
J gene: TRBJ1-1
V gene: TRBV25-1

CDR3 protein: CASRPGQGGTQYF
J gene: TRBJ2-5
V gene: TRBV6-1

CDR3 protein: CASSSRVSYEQYF
J gene: TRBJ2-7
V gene: TRBV5-1

CDR3 protein: CAWRGGQGAPEQYF
J gene: TRBJ2-7
V gene: TRBV30

CDR3 protein: CASSRRVGGNQPQHF
J gene: TRBJ1-5
V gene: TRBV27

CDR3 protein: CASSRPGGGPVIFF
J gene: TRBJ1-1
V gene: TRBV4-1

CDR3 protein: CASSHTGGWTDTQYF
J gene: TRBJ2-3
V gene: TRBV5-1

CDR3 protein: CASSPLQGLGSYEQYF
J gene: TRBJ2-7
V gene: TRBV5-4

CDR3 protein: CASRPTGGTSFTGELFF
J gene: TRBJ2-2
V gene: TRBV11-2

CDR3 protein: CASSYRWTGNTEAFF
J gene: TRBJ1-1
V gene: TRBV5-6

CDR3 protein: CASSQTSGNHNEQFF
J gene: TRBJ2-1
V gene: TRBV4-2

CDR3 protein: CASSTTTGANYGYTF
J gene: TRBJ1-2
V gene: TRBV6-5

CDR3 protein: CAWSKGARWTDTQYF
J gene: TRBJ2-3
V gene: TRBV30

CDR3 protein: CASRRDTNRDTQYF
J gene: TRBJ2-3
V gene: TRBV2

CDR3 protein: CASSLAGGPQFF
J gene: TRBJ2-1
V gene: TRBV5-6

CDR3 protein: CASSDLAVEQFF
J gene: TRBJ2-1
V gene: TRBV6-1